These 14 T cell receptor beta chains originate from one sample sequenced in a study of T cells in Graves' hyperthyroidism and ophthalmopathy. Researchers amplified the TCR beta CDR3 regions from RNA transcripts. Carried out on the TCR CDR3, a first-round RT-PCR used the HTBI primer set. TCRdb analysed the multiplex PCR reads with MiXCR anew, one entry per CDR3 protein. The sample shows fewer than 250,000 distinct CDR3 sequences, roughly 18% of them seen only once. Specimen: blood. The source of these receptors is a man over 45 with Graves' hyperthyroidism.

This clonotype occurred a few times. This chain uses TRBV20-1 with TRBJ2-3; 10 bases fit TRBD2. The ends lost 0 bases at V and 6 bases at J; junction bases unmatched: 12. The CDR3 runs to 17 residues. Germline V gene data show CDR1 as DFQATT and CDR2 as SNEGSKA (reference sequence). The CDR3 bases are TGCAGTGCTAGAGATCCTTCTAGCGGGGGCCCGGGGGATACGCAGTATTTT. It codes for CSARDPSSGGPGDTQYF.

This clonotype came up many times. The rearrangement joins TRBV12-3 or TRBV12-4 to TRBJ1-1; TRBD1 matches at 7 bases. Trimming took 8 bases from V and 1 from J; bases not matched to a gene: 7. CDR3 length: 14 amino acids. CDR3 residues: CASGNRDRNTEAFF. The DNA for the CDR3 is TGTGCCAGCGGTAACCGGGACAGGAACACTGAAGCTTTCTTT.

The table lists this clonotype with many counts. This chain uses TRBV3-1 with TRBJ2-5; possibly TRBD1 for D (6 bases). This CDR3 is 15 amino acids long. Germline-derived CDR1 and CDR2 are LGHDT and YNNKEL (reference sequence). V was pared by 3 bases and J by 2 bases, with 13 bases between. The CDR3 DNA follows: TGTGCCAGCAGCCAGGTATACAGGGTGCAAGAGACCCAGTACTTC. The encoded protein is CASSQVYRVQETQYF.

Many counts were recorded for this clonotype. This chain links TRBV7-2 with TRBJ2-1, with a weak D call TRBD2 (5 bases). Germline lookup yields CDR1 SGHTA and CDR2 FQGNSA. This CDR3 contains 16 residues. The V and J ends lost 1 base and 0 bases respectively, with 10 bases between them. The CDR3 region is CASSLGSASSYNEQFF. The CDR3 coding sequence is TGTGCCAGCAGCTTAGGTAGCGCTAGCTCCTACAATGAGCAGTTCTTC.

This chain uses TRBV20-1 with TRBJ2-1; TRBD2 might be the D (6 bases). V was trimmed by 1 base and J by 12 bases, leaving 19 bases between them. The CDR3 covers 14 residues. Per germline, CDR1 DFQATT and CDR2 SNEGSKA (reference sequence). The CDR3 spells CSARVGSLYDGQFF. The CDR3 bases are TGCAGTGCTAGAGTCGGGAGTCTTTACGACGGGCAGTTCTTC.

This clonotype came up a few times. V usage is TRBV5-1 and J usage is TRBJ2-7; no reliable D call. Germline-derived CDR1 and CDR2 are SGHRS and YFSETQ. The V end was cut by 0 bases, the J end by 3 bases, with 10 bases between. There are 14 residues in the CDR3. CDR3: CASSLAGSNYEQYF. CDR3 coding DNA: TGCGCCAGCAGCTTGGCGGGTTCAAACTACGAGCAGTACTTC.

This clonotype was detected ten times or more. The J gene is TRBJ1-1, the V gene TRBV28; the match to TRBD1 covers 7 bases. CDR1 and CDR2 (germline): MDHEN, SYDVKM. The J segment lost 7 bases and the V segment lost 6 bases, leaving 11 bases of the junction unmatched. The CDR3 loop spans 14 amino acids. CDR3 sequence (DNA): TGTGCCAGCAGCCTGGGGCCGACAGGGCTTGAAGCTTTCTTT. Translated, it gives CASSLGPTGLEAFF.

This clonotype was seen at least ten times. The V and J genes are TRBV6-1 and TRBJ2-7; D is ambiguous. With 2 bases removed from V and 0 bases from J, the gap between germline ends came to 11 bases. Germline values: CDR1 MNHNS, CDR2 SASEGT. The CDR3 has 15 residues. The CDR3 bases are TGTGCCAGCAGTGAACGCCAGTTGAGCTCCTACGAGCAGTACTTC. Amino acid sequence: CASSERQLSSYEQYF.

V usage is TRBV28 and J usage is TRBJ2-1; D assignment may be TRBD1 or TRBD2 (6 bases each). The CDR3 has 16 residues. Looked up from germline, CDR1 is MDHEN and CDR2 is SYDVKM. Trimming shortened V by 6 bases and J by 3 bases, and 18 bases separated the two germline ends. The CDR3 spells CASSWGAATDYNEQFF. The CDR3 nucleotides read TGTGCCAGCAGCTGGGGGGCGGCGACAGACTACAATGAGCAGTTCTTC.

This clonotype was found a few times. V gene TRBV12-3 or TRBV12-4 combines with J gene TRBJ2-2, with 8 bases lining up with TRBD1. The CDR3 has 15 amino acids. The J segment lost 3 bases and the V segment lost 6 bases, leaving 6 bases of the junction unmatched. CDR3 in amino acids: CASRRTGRHTGELFF. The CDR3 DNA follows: TGTGCCAGCAGAAGGACAGGGCGGCACACCGGGGAGCTGTTTTTT.

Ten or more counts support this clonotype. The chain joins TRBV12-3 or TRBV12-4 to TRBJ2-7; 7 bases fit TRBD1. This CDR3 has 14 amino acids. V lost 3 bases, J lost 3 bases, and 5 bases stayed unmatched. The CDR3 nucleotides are TGTGCCAGCAGTTTTTGGGACAGACGCTACGAGCAGTACTTC. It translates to CASSFWDRRYEQYF.

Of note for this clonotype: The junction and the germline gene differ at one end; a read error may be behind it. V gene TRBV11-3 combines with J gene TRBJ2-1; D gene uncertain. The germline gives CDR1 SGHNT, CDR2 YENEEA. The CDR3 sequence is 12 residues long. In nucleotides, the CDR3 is TGTGCCAGCAGCTCCGACCACAATGAGCAGCTCTTC. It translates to CASSSDHNEQLF. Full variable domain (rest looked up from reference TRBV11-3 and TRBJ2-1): EAGVVQSPRYKIIEKKQPVAFWCNPISGHNTLYWYLQNLGQGPELLIRYENEEAVDDSQLPKDRFSAERLKGVDSTLKIQPAELGDSAVYLCASSSDHNEQLFGPGTRLTVL.

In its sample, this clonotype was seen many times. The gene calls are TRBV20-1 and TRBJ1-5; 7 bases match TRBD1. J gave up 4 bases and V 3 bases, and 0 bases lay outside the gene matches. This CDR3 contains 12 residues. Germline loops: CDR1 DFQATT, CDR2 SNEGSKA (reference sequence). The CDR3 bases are TGCAGTGCTAGGACAGGGAATCAGCCCCAGCATTTT. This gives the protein CSARTGNQPQHF.

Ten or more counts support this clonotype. The CDR3, as DNA: TGTGCCAGCAGCTTGGGAGGGTATCGCCCTAACACTGAAGCTTTCTTT. The encoded protein is CASSLGGYRPNTEAFF. The chain has TRBV5-8 and TRBJ1-1, with D uncertain. The CDR3 has 16 amino acids. CDR1 and CDR2 (germline): SGHTS, YDEGEE. The germline V and J ends were trimmed by 0 bases and 2 bases, with 14 bases remaining between them.